The T cell receptor (beta chain) described here comes from a study of OX40 agonist ivuxolimab in advanced cancers. CDR1 and CDR2 from the germline V gene are GTSNPN and SVGIG (reference sequence). The CDR3 covers 14 residues. The ends were cut back, 5 bases at V and 3 bases at J, with 16 bases in the middle. General observations from the study: Relative to CD4+, CD8+ T cells held more expanded clones on average. Those patients achieving a partial response at 0.1-3.0 mg/kg showed among the lowest clonal expansion.

Turning to this clone: Antigen specificity is unknown.

Autoimmune disease history or systemic immunosuppression excluded patients. The data were produced by immunoSEQ multiplex PCR, yet TCRdb's version contains in-frame clones alone and is incomplete. The table records some 100,000 clones, approximately 94% of them present only once. V is TRBV30 and J is TRBJ1-2, with D unclear. Specimen: CD4+ or CD8+ T cells sorted from blood, collected in a trial of the OX40 agonist ivuxolimab. This clonotype originated in an adult with an advanced solid tumor such as melanoma, head and neck, liver or kidney cancer. The CDR3 sequence: CAWSDPRTYYGYTF. For the CDR3, the DNA is TGTGCCTGGTCGGACCCAAGGACTTACTATGGCTACACCTTC.